A selection of T cell receptor beta chains follows, all from one sample in a study of blood T cells in healthy people across ages. TCRdb reanalysed the 5' RACE reads using MiXCR and keeps one entry per CDR3 protein. The sample lists about 1.4 million distinct CDR3 sequences; around 59% were seen once. Sequencing was performed on blood. These receptors came from a man younger than 35 in good health. The CDR3 runs from the conserved cysteine through the conserved F or W. Each record gives: V gene, J gene, clone size, D gene, CDR3 DNA, CDR3 protein. The D gene is left open where the match is weak. The listing skips clone size in some rows; elsewhere it reads once, few, many or a size class.

TRBV5-1	TRBJ2-4	NA	NA	TGCGCCAGCAGCCCGAGTGGGGGTAGAAGTCTTTTCCTTCAGTACTTC	CASSPSGGRSLFLQYF
TRBV27	TRBJ2-3	NA	NA	TGTGCCAGCAGTTTATCGGCTCGGCCGACGCCCACAGATACGCAGTATTTT	CASSLSARPTPTDTQYF
TRBV28	TRBJ1-2	few	TRBD1	TGTGCCAGCAGTGTGGGACAGCTTTATGGCTACACCTTC	CASSVGQLYGYTF
TRBV20-1	TRBJ1-6	few	TRBD1	TGCAGTGGACGACCTGGACAGGAATATAATTCACCCCTCCACTTT	CSGRPGQEYNSPLHF
TRBV6-5	TRBJ2-7	few	TRBD2	TGTGCCAGCAGGAGGGATAGCGGGGGGGCCTACGAGCAGTACTTC	CASRRDSGGAYEQYF
TRBV20-1	TRBJ2-1	NA	NA	TGCAGTGCTAGCTCCGTTGGGTACAATGAGCAGTTCTTC	CSASSVGYNEQFF
TRBV6-1	TRBJ2-2	NA	NA	TGTGCCAGCACGACCTACACGAGCACCGGGGAGCTGTTTTTT	CASTTYTSTGELFF
TRBV5-1	TRBJ2-7	NA	TRBD1	TGCGCCAGCAGCCAAGGACAGGAGAGGTCCTACGAGCAGTACTTC	CASSQGQERSYEQYF
TRBV11-2	TRBJ2-7	NA	TRBD1	TGTGCCAGCAGCATCCACAGGGGCGAGCAGTACTTC	CASSIHRGEQYF
TRBV4-1	TRBJ2-1	NA	NA	TGCGCCAGCAGCCAGATTCCGCGGGTATACAATGAGCAGTTCTTC	CASSQIPRVYNEQFF
TRBV6-1	TRBJ2-7	NA	TRBD1	TGTGCCAGCATCGGCCTCATGTCGGGGACAGGAATTCTAGGGCAGTACTTC	CASIGLMSGTGILGQYF
TRBV27	TRBJ2-4	NA	TRBD2	TGTGCCAGCAGTCAGACTAGCGGCCTGTGGGAGCAGTACTTC	CASSQTSGLWEQYF
TRBV9	TRBJ1-1	NA	NA	TGTGCCAGCAGCGTAGGGGTGGCAAACACTGAAGCTTTCTTT	CASSVGVANTEAFF
TRBV7-9	TRBJ2-7	NA	TRBD2	TGTGCCAGCAGCCGACGGGACTACAATGAGCAGTACTTC	CASSRRDYNEQYF
TRBV7-2	TRBJ2-7	few	TRBD1	TGTGCCAGCAGCCTACAGGGGTCCGACAACGAGCAGTACTTC	CASSLQGSDNEQYF
TRBV12-3/TRBV12-4	TRBJ1-5	NA	NA	TGTACCAGCAGTTTAGATCGTTGGCGGGAGCACGGCAATCAGCCCCAGCATTTT	CTSSLDRWREHGNQPQHF
TRBV12-3/TRBV12-4	TRBJ1-6	once	NA	TGTGCCAGCAGTTTGGGGATCCAAAATTCACCCCTCCACTTT	CASSLGIQNSPLHF
TRBV29-1	TRBJ1-2	NA	NA	TGCAGCGCCCTCGGCACCACAGGGCCCCATGGCTACACCTTC	CSALGTTGPHGYTF
TRBV25-1	TRBJ2-5	NA	NA	TGTGCCAGCAGTGCAGGGGAAGAGACCCAGTACTTC	CASSAGEETQYF
TRBV29-1	TRBJ2-2	NA	NA	TGCAGCGTTGAAGAGACAGTTCCGAACACCGGGGAGCTGTTTTTT	CSVEETVPNTGELFF
TRBV10-3	TRBJ1-2	NA	NA	TGTGCCATCTCGATGGGTGGTAGTCTCACCTTC	CAISMGGSLTF
TRBV4-2	TRBJ2-1	many	TRBD2	TGTGCCAGCAGCCAAGACACCCGGACTAGCGGGAGGGTCTCTGAGCAGTTCTTC	CASSQDTRTSGRVSEQFF
TRBV6-5	TRBJ1-4	NA	NA	TGTGCCAGCAGTTACGCCCCCACGTTGAGGGGTGAAAAACTGTTTTTT	CASSYAPTLRGEKLFF